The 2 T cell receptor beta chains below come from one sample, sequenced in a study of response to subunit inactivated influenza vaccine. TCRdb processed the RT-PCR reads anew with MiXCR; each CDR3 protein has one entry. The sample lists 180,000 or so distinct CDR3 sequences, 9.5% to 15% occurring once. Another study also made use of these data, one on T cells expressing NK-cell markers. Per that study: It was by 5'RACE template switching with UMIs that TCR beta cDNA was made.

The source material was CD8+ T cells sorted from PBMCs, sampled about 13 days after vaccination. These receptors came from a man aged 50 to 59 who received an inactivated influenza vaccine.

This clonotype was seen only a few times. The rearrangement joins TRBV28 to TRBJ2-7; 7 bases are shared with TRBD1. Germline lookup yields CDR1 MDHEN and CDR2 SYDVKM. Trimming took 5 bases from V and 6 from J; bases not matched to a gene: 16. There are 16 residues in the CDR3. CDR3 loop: CASSPIQGIPPLEQYF. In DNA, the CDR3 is TGTGCCAGCAGTCCCATACAGGGGATCCCCCCCCTCGAGCAGTACTTC. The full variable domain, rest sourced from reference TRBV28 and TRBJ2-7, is DVKVTQSSRYLVKRTGEKVFLECVQDMDHENMFWYRQDPGLGLRLIYFSYDVKMKEKGDIPEGYSVSREKKERFSLILESASTNQTSMYLCASSPIQGIPPLEQYFGPGTRLTVT.

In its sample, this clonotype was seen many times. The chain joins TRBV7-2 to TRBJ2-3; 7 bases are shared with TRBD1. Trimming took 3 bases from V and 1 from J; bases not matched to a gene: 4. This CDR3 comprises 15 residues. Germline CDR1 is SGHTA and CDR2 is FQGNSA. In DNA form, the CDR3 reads TGTGCCAGCAGCTTCCTCACAGGGGGCACAGATACGCAGTATTTT. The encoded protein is CASSFLTGGTDTQYF. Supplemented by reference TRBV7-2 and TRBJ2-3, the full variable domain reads GAGVSQSPSNKVTEKGKDVELRCDPISGHTALYWYRQSLGQGLEFLIYFQGNSAPDKSGLPSDRFSAERTGGSVSTLTIQRTQQEDSAVYLCASSFLTGGTDTQYFGPGTRLTVL.